This TCR beta chain is from a study of T cell responses to AZD1222 COVID-19 vaccine. Study at large: Both about-4-week and about-12-week second-dose recipients were combined.

Germline lookup yields CDR1 SGDLS and CDR2 YYNGEE. This CDR3 has 15 amino acids. Trimming took 0 bases from V and 2 from J, leaving 9 bases between them. Study observations and caveats: Repertoires were sampled only after the peak T cell response. AZD1222 recipients seropositive at baseline numbered only six or seven. The study reported that nearly half of spike-specific TCRs target unmutated variant regions.

As for this clone: Its specificity is not known.

Only in-frame clones appear in the TCRdb table, and some are missing; sequencing was by immunoSEQ multiplex PCR. The sample lists around 110,000 clones; 70% to 90% were seen once. This chain links TRBV9 with TRBJ2-1; perhaps TRBD2 as D (5 bases). This sample comprised peripheral blood, obtained on day 0 of AZD1222 vaccination. The TCR was taken from an adult in good health. CDR3 protein: CASSVGGPPYNEQFF. DNA for the CDR3: TGTGCCAGCAGCGTAGGCGGGCCCCCCTACAATGAGCAGTTCTTC. The variable domain in full, completed from reference TRBV9 and TRBJ2-1, reads DSGVTQTPKHLITATGQRVTLRCSPRSGDLSVYWYQQSLDQGLQFLIQYYNGEERAKGNILERFSAQQFPDLHSELNLSSLELGDSALYFCASSVGGPPYNEQFFGPGTRLTVL.